This T cell receptor beta chain was sequenced in a study of CD8 T cells in ankylosing spondylitis. Study-wide results and caveats: Several highly homologous variants made up a TCR beta motif that seemed to typify ankylosing spondylitis blood. A number of the motif variants had already been described in reactive arthritis synovial fluid and blood. In peripheral blood, disease-linked CD8+ clones occurred at relatively low frequencies.

From germline, CDR1 is SNHLY and CDR2 FYNNEI. The CDR3 loop spans 17 amino acids. Trimming shortened V by 1 base and J by 4 bases, and 19 bases separated the two germline ends. In its sample, this clonotype was seen a few times. Its matching antigen is unknown. With molecular barcodes, quantitative 5'-RACE was used to make the TCR beta libraries. A single record per CDR3 protein comes from TCRdb applying MiXCR to the 5' RACE reads. This table has around 390,000 distinct CDR3 sequences, approximately 20% appearing once. The gene calls are TRBV2 and TRBJ1-2; a possible D gene is TRBD1 (5 bases). Sequencing was done on a sample of blood, either unsorted or a sorted T cell fraction (not recorded which). This TCR was recovered from a male donor with ankylosing spondylitis. The CDR3 coding sequence is TGTGCCAGCAGTGAAGAATCCTGGGGCTGGGTCGGCTATGGCTACACCTTC. This sequence encodes CASSEESWGWVGYGYTF.